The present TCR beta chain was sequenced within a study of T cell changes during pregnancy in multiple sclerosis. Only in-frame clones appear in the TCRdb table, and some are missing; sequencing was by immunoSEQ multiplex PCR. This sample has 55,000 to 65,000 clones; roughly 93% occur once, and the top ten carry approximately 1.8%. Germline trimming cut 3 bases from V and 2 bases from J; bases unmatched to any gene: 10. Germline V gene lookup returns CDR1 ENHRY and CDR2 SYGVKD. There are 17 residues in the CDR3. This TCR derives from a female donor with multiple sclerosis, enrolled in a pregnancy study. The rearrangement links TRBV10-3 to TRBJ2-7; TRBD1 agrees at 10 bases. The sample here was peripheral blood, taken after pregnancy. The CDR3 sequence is CAISDGTGVGLTYEQYF. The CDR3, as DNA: TGTGCCATCAGTGACGGGACAGGGGTTGGTCTTACCTACGAGCAGTACTTC.